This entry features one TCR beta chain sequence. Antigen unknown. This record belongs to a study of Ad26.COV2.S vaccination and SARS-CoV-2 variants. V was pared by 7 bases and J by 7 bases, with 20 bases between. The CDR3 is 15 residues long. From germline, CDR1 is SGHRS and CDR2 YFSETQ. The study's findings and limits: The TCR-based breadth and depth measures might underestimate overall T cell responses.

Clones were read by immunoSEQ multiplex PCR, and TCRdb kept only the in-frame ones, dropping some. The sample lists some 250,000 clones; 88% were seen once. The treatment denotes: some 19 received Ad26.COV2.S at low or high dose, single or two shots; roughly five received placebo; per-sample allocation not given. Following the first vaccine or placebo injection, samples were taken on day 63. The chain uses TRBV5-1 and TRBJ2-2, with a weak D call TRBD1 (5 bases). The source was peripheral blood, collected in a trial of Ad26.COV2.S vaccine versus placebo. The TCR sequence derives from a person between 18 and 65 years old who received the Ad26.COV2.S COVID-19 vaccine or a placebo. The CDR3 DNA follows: TGCGCCAGCCGTCAATACAGGTTGATCGGCGGGGAGCTGTTTTTT. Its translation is CASRQYRLIGGELFF.